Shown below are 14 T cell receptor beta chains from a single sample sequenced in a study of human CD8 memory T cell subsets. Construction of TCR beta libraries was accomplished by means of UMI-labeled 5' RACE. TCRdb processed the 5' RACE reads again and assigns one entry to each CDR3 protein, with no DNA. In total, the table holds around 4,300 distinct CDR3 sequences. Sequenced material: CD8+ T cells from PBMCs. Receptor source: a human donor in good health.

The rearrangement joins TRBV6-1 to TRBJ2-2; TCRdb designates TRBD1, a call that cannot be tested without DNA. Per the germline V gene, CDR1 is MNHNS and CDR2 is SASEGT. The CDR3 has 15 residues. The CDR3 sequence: CASSEGTGGTGELFF.

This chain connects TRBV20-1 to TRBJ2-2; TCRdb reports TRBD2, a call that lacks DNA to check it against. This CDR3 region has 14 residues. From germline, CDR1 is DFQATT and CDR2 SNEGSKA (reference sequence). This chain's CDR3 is CSARVGTLGRELFF.

CDR3 protein: CASSLGGFYEQFF. This chain connects TRBV12-3 or TRBV12-4 to TRBJ2-1. This CDR3 comprises 13 residues.

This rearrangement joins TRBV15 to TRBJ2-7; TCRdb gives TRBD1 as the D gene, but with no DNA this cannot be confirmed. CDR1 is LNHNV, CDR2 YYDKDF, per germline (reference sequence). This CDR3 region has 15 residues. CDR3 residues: CATSAPRDSIYEQYF.

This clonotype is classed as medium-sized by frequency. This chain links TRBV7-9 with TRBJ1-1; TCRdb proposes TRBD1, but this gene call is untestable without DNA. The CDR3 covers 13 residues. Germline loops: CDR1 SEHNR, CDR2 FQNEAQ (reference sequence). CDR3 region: CASRRQAGTEAFF.

The CDR3 loop is CSAKGTPLAGGPDTQYF. The rearrangement uses TRBV20-1 and TRBJ2-3; TCRdb's D call of TRBD2 is untestable without DNA. This CDR3 region has 17 residues. Per the germline V gene, CDR1 is DFQATT and CDR2 is SNEGSKA (reference sequence).

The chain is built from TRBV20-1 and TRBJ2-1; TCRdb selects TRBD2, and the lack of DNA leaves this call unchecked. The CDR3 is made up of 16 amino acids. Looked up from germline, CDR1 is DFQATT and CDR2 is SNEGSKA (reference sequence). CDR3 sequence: CSARDSRGRGPNEQFF.

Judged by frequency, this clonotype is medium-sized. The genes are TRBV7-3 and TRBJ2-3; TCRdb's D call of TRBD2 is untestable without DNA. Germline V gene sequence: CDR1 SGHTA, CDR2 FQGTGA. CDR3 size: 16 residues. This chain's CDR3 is CASSLTLLAGPDTQYF.

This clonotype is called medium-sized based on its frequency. The CDR3 is CSAPAIAGVNNNEQFF. The J gene is TRBJ2-1, the V gene TRBV20-1; there is no DNA to check the TCRdb D call of TRBD2. CDR1 and CDR2 from the germline V gene are DFQATT and SNEGSKA (reference sequence). The CDR3 spans 16 residues.

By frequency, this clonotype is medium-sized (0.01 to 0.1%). CDR3 sequence: CASSVHPASDEQYF. The rearrangement uses TRBV9 and TRBJ2-7; the TCRdb call, TRBD2, lacks DNA for checking. Germline CDR1 and CDR2: SGDLS and YYNGEE. CDR3 length: 14 amino acids.

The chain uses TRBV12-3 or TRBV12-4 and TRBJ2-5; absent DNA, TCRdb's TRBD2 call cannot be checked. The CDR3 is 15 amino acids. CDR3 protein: CASSLVGSLQETQYF.

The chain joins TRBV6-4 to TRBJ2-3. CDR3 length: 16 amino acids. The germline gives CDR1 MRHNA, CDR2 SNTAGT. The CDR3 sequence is CASSDKVGGDTDTQYF.

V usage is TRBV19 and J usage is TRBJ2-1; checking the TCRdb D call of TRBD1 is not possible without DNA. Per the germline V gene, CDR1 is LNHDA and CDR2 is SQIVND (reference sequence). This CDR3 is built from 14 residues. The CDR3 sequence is CASSPGQGAEEQFF.

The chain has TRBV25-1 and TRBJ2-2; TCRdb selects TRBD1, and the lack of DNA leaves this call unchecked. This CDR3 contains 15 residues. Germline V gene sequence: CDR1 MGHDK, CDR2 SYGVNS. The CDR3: CASSSGQGDTGELFF.